One and the same sample provided the 18 T cell receptor beta chains below, sequenced in a study of blood T cell repertoires in COVID-19. Method: immunoSEQ multiplex PCR; TCRdb's copy keeps in-frame clones and lacks some. This sample has about 140,000 clones, with about 87% found just once. Sequenced input: peripheral blood. These receptors were obtained from a human donor with COVID-19, enrolled during active disease. The donor label of this sample is uncertain.

This clone was recorded a few times. The chain has TRBV12-3 or TRBV12-4 and TRBJ1-2; D is undetermined. V was shortened by 3 bases and J by 8 bases, with 13 bases between the two germline ends. The CDR3 is made up of 13 amino acids. The CDR3 region has the DNA TGTGCCAGCAGTTTGGTCGGGGATCTAGGCTACACCTTC. It specifies CASSLVGDLGYTF.

This rearrangement joins TRBV24-1 to TRBJ1-1; no firm D call. The CDR3 loop spans 13 amino acids. The germline V gene encodes CDR1 KGHDR and CDR2 SFDVKD. V lost 4 bases and J 1 base, leaving 6 bases between the germline ends. The CDR3 protein is CATSDSRNTEAFF. CDR3 coding DNA: TGTGCCACCAGTGACTCCCGGAACACTGAAGCTTTCTTT.

This clone has just one count. The genes are TRBV6-6 and TRBJ2-3; a weak D match, TRBD1 (5 bases). The CDR3 has 14 amino acids. Germline assignment: CDR1 MNHNY and CDR2 SVGAGI (reference sequence). Trimming took 5 bases from V and 5 from J, leaving 14 bases between them. The CDR3 sequence: CASSLGAIEDTQYF. The DNA of the CDR3 is TGTGCCAGCAGTCTAGGGGCGATAGAAGATACGCAGTATTTT.

This rearrangement joins TRBV7-9 to TRBJ1-1; D is perhaps TRBD1 (6 bases). Germline V gene sequence: CDR1 SEHNR, CDR2 FQNEAQ (reference sequence). The CDR3 runs 14 residues. Trimming stripped 5 bases from V and 10 bases from J, with 20 bases between. The CDR3 here is CASSPLGGLLVAFF. Here the CDR3 DNA reads TGTGCCAGCAGCCCACTCGGGGGGCTCTTGGTAGCTTTCTTT. The full variable domain, its missing parts supplied by reference TRBV7-9 and TRBJ1-1, is DTGVSQNPRHKITKRGQNVTFRCDPISEHNRLYWYRQTLGQGPEFLTYFQNEAQLEKSRLLSDRFSAERPKGSFSTLEIQRTEQGDSAMYLCASSPLGGLLVAFFGQGTRLTVV.

This rearrangement joins TRBV30 to TRBJ1-4, with 7 bases matching TRBD1. V was pared by 4 bases and J by 5 bases, with 4 bases of the junction left unmatched. The CDR3 sequence is 13 residues long. Looked up from germline, CDR1 is GTSNPN and CDR2 is SVGIG (reference sequence). Here the CDR3 reads CAWKGQPNEKLFF. CDR3 DNA sequence: TGTGCCTGGAAGGGACAGCCGAATGAAAAACTGTTTTTT.

J is TRBJ1-1 and V is TRBV5-1, with D possibly matching TRBD1 (6 bases). The CDR3 consists of 14 residues. From germline, CDR1 is SGHRS and CDR2 YFSETQ. Deletions cut 2 bases from V and 3 bases from J, with 11 bases between. The CDR3 sequence: CASSLGGLDTEAFF. For the CDR3, the DNA is TGCGCCAGCAGCTTAGGGGGTCTGGACACTGAAGCTTTCTTT.

This clone was observed once. The rearrangement joins TRBV18 to TRBJ1-4, with 7 bases that match TRBD1. Per the germline V gene, CDR1 is KGHSH and CDR2 is LQKENI. This CDR3 spans 14 amino acids. V shed 4 bases and J 6 bases; nucleotides not matched to a gene: 5. The CDR3 region is CASSQTGNDEKLFF. CDR3 nucleotides: TGTGCCAGCTCACAGACAGGGAATGATGAAAAACTGTTTTTT.

This chain connects TRBV28 to TRBJ1-1; D unresolved. V was pared by 2 bases and J by 6 bases, with 13 bases between. The V gene's germline CDR1 is MDHEN and CDR2 SYDVKM. The CDR3 is made up of 14 amino acids. The CDR3 sequence: CASSLTSGSPEAFF. In DNA form, the CDR3 reads TGTGCCAGCAGTTTAACGTCGGGAAGTCCTGAAGCTTTCTTT.

Concerning this clone: This CDR3 is also generated by other DNA sequences in the sample. The rearrangement uses TRBV6-5 and TRBJ1-3; 7 nucleotides agree with TRBD1. After removal of 3 bases from V and 4 bases from J, the junction contained 6 bases not matched to a gene. CDR1 MNHEY and CDR2 SVGAGI come from the germline V gene. This CDR3 region has 15 residues. The CDR3 loop is CASSYSTGSGNTIYF. In DNA form, the CDR3 reads TGTGCCAGCAGTTATTCGACAGGGTCAGGAAACACCATATATTTT.

J is TRBJ2-5 and V is TRBV10-2; 8 bases are shared with TRBD1. Germline-derived CDR1 and CDR2 are WSHSY and SAAADI. Trimming took 5 bases from V and 5 from J; bases not matched to a gene: 4. CDR3 length equals 13 residues. CDR3 sequence reads: CASSPTGAETQYF. The CDR3, as DNA: TGCGCCAGCAGTCCGACAGGGGCCGAGACCCAGTACTTC.

This sequence joins TRBV5-1 and TRBJ1-2; no clear D gene. With 0 bases removed from V and 6 bases from J, the gap between germline ends came to 9 bases. CDR1 is SGHRS and CDR2 is YFSETQ in the germline V gene. The CDR3 totals 13 residues. CDR3 in DNA: TGCGCCAGCAGCTTGGAGAGGCAGAATGGCTACACCTTC. Protein: CASSLERQNGYTF.

The chain employs TRBV29-1 and TRBJ1-1; D possibly corresponds to TRBD1 (5 bases). Trimming removed 4 bases at V and 6 bases at J, with 15 bases between. The CDR3 totals 13 residues. Per germline, CDR1 SQVTM and CDR2 ANQGSEA. For the CDR3, the DNA is TGCAGCGTTGGGTGGGGGGAAAGCGCTGAAGCTTTCTTT. The encoded protein is CSVGWGESAEAFF.

This clone has only one observation. The chain couples TRBV7-3 to TRBJ1-2, with D perhaps TRBD1 (5 bases). This CDR3 contains 13 residues. Germline-derived CDR1 and CDR2 are SGHTA and FQGTGA. Trimming removed 2 bases at V and 4 bases at J, with 8 bases between. CDR3 loop: CASSLGQGYGYTF. DNA for the CDR3: TGTGCCAGCAGCTTAGGGCAGGGCTATGGCTACACCTTC. The full variable domain, completed using reference TRBV7-3 and TRBJ1-2, is GAGVSQTPSNKVTEKGKYVELRCDPISGHTALYWYRQSLGQGPEFLIYFQGTGAADDSGLPNDRFFAVRPEGSVSTLKIQRTERGDSAVYLCASSLGQGYGYTFGSGTRLTVV.

This clone was seen a single time. DNA of the CDR3: TGCGCCAGCAGCTTGAGGTCCCGCGGACAGGAGAATTCACCCCTCCACTTT. It yields the protein CASSLRSRGQENSPLHF. The chain employs TRBV5-1 and TRBJ1-6, with 7 nucleotides matching TRBD1. The CDR3 totals 17 residues. Unmatched junction bases numbered 11, after V lost 1 base and J lost 7 bases. The germline gives CDR1 SGHRS, CDR2 YFSETQ.

CDR3 in amino acids: CASSLTTDNEQFF. The CDR3 DNA is TGTGCCAGCAGCTTAACGACAGACAATGAGCAGTTCTTC. The rearrangement uses TRBV7-3 and TRBJ2-1; a possible D gene is TRBD1 (5 bases). The CDR3 length is 13 residues. CDR1 SGHTA and CDR2 FQGTGA come from the germline V gene. The V end lost 0 bases, the J end lost 5 bases, and 5 bases lay between the germline ends.

A single count supports this clone. The chain couples TRBV9 to TRBJ1-1; 8 nucleotides align to TRBD1. V was pared by 0 bases and J by 0 bases, with 10 bases of the junction left unmatched. CDR1 SGDLS and CDR2 YYNGEE come from the germline V gene. This CDR3 spans 18 amino acids. The CDR3, as DNA: TGTGCCAGCAGCGTAGAAGGGGCAGGGGGCCATTTGAACACTGAAGCTTTCTTT. It codes for CASSVEGAGGHLNTEAFF. Together with reference TRBV9 and TRBJ1-1, the CDR3 gives the full variable domain: DSGVTQTPKHLITATGQRVTLRCSPRSGDLSVYWYQQSLDQGLQFLIQYYNGEERAKGNILERFSAQQFPDLHSELNLSSLELGDSALYFCASSVEGAGGHLNTEAFFGQGTRLTVV.

This clone appeared a single time. The rearrangement uses TRBV7-2 and TRBJ1-2, with TRBD1 as a possible D gene (5 bases). V was cut by 5 bases and J by 8 bases, with 21 bases left in between. Germline CDR1 reads SGHTA; CDR2 reads FQGNSA. This CDR3 is built from 15 residues. The CDR3 spells CASSPSVQGPAGYTF. The CDR3 bases are TGTGCCAGCAGCCCGTCGGTTCAGGGCCCCGCAGGCTACACCTTC. The full variable domain, with the rest looked up from reference TRBV7-2 and TRBJ1-2, is GAGVSQSPSNKVTEKGKDVELRCDPISGHTALYWYRQSLGQGLEFLIYFQGNSAPDKSGLPSDRFSAERTGGSVSTLTIQRTQQEDSAVYLCASSPSVQGPAGYTFGSGTRLTVV.

Written as DNA, the CDR3 is TGTGCCAGCAGCCAAATTCCGGGAGGGGCTGAGACCCAGTACTTC. It yields the protein CASSQIPGGAETQYF. V usage is TRBV3-1 (or the pseudogene TRBV3-2) and J usage is TRBJ2-5; 8 positions agree with TRBD2. Losses at the gene ends were 2 bases for V and 5 bases for J; bases not matched to a gene: 7. The CDR3 sequence is 15 residues long. Germline CDR1 LGHDT, CDR2 YNNKEL (reference sequence).